This paragraph reports one T cell receptor (beta chain). Antigen specificity is unknown. This sample is part of a study of cytomegalovirus exposure and HLA in healthy donors. Whole-study results and caveats: In a later analysis, most CMV-associated TCR beta chains appeared HLA-restricted. Presence/absence analyses assumed roughly uniform sequencing depth across donors. Confirmation in vitro established that three CMV-associated chains were specific for CMV antigens. A missense DCLRE1C variant was associated with V- and J-gene trimming of TCR beta chains in a later analysis, and an independent cohort replicated the association.

The germline V gene encodes CDR1 LNHNV and CDR2 YYDKDF (reference sequence). Trimming took 3 bases from V and 7 from J, leaving 13 bases between them. The CDR3 totals 13 residues. In the PCR, 60 Vbeta and 13 Jbeta primers were used. Assay used: immunoSEQ multiplex PCR; TCRdb lists only in-frame clones, some missing. Of 150,000 to 200,000 clones listed, roughly 77% are singletons. The rearrangement uses TRBV15 and TRBJ2-7, with D perhaps matching TRBD1 (5 bases). Sequencing input: PBMCs. The TCR originated in a man aged 18 to 30 in good health and CMV-seropositive. CDR3 residues: CATSRDKFVEQYF. CDR3 bases: TGTGCCACCAGCAGGGACAAATTTGTAGAGCAGTACTTC.